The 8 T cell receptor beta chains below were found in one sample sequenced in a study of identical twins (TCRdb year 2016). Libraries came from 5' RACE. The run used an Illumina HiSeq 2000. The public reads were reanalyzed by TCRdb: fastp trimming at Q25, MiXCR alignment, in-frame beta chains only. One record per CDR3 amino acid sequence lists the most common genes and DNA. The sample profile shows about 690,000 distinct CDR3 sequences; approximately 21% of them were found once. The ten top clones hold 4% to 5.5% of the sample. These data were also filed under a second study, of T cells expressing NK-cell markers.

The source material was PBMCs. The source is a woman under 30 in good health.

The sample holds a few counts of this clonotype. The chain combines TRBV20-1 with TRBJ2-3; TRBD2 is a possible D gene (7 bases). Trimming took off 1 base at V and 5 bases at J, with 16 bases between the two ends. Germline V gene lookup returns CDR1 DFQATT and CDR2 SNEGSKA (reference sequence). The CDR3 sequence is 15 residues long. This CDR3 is CSARVGGGRVDTQYF. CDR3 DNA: TGCAGTGCTAGAGTGGGGGGGGGCCGGGTAGATACGCAGTATTTT.

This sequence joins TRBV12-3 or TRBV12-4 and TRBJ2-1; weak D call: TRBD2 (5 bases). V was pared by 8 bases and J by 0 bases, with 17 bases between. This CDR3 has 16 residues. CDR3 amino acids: CASSIEGDISYNEQFF. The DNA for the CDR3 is TGTGCCAGCTCTATAGAGGGCGACATCTCCTACAATGAGCAGTTCTTC.

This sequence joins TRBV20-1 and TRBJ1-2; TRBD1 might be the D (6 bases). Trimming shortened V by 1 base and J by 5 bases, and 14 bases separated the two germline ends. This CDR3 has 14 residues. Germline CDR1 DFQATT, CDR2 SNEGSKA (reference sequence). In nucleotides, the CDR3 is TGCAGTGCTAGAGGGGGGGGCCTCTATTATGGCTACACCTTC. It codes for CSARGGGLYYGYTF.

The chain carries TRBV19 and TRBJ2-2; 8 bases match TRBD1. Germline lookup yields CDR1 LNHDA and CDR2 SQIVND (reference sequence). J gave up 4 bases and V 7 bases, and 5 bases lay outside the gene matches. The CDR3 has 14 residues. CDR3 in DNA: TGTGCCAGTACCGCGACAGGGGCCACCGGGGAGCTGTTTTTT. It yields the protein CASTATGATGELFF.

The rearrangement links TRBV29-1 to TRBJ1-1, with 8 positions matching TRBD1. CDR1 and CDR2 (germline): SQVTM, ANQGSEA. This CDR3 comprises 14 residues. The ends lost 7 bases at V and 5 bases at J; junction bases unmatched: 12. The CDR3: CSAEDRETLTEAFF. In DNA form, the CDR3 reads TGCAGCGCCGAGGACAGGGAAACTCTTACTGAAGCTTTCTTT.

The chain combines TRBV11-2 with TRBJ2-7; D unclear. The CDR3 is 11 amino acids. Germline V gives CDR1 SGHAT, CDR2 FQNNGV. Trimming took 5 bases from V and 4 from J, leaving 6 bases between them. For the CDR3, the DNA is TGTGCCAGCAGCACATGGTACGAGCAGTACTTC. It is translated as CASSTWYEQYF.

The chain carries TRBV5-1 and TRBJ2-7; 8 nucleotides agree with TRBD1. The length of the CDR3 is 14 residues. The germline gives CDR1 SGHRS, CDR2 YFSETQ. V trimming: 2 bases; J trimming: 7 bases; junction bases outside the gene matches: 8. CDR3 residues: CASSFPGQVFEQYF. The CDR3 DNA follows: TGCGCCAGCAGCTTCCCGGGACAGGTCTTTGAGCAGTACTTC.

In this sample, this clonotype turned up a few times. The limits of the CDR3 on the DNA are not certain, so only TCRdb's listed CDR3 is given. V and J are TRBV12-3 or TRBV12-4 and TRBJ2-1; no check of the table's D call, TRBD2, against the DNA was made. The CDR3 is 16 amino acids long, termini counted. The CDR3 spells CASSLGMGLAGDEQFF.